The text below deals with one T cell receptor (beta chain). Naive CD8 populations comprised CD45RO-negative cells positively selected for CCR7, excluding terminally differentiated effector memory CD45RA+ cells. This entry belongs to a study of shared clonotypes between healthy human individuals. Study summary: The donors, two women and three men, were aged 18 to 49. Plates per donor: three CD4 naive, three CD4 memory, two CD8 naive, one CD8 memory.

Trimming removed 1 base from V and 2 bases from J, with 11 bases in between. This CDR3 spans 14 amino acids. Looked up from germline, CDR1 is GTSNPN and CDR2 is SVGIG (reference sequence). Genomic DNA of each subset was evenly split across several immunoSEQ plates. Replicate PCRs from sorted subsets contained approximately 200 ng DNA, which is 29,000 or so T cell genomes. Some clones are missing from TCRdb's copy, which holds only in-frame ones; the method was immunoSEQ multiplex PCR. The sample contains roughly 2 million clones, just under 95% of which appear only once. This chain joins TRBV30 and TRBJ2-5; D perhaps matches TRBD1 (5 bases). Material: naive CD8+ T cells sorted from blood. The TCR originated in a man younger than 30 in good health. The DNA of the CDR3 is TGTGCCTGGAGTGGGACATTGTATCAAGAGACCCAGTACTTC. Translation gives CAWSGTLYQETQYF.